These 7 T cell receptor beta chains originate from one sample sequenced in a study of blood T cell repertoires in COVID-19. Generated by immunoSEQ multiplex PCR, the TCRdb table keeps only in-frame clones and is missing some. Counted here are about 280,000 clones, roughly 85% occurring once; the ten biggest clones make up 4% to 6%. The specimen sequenced was peripheral blood. These receptors were obtained from a man aged 50 or older with active or convalescent COVID-19.

V gene TRBV6-5 combines with J gene TRBJ2-7, with 7 bases fitting TRBD2. The V gene's germline CDR1 is MNHEY and CDR2 SVGAGI. V lost 0 bases, J lost 2 bases, and 4 bases stayed unmatched. This CDR3 has 15 amino acids. The CDR3: CASSYSWRGTYEQYF. The CDR3 nucleotides read TGTGCCAGCAGTTACTCCTGGCGGGGGACCTACGAGCAGTACTTC.

The gene calls are TRBV6-6 and TRBJ1-5; 11 positions agree with TRBD1. Per the germline V gene, CDR1 is MNHNY and CDR2 is SVGAGI (reference sequence). The length of the CDR3 is 14 residues. V lost 6 bases to trimming and J lost 7 bases; unmatched junction nucleotides: 5. CDR3 in DNA: TGTGCCAGCAGCGGACAGGGGGCTAGGCAGCCCCAGCATTTT. It codes for CASSGQGARQPQHF.

This chain joins TRBV9 and TRBJ1-2; 11 bases fit TRBD1. Germline-derived CDR1 and CDR2 are SGDLS and YYNGEE. CDR3 length: 16 residues. V shed 2 bases and J 4 bases; nucleotides not matched to a gene: 7. CDR3 in DNA: TGTGCCAGCAGCGTGGGGACAGGGGGTATTCTCTATGGCTACACCTTC. Translated, it gives CASSVGTGGILYGYTF.

This rearrangement joins TRBV7-9 to TRBJ2-2; D gene unclear. This CDR3 spans 14 amino acids. Trimming stripped 3 bases from V and 2 bases from J, with 7 bases between. Germline CDR1 SEHNR, CDR2 FQNEAQ (reference sequence). CDR3 coding DNA: TGTGCCAGCAGCTTTTCGGGTAACACCGGGGAGCTGTTTTTT. The encoded protein is CASSFSGNTGELFF.

The chain carries TRBV18 and TRBJ2-1, with 8 positions matching TRBD1. V dropped 5 bases and J dropped 2; count of bases not matched to a gene: 5. The CDR3 is 15 amino acids. Looked up from germline, CDR1 is KGHSH and CDR2 is LQKENI. The CDR3 coding sequence is TGTGCCAGCTCAACCGGGACAGGCGCCTACAATGAGCAGTTCTTC. It codes for CASSTGTGAYNEQFF. Based on the CDR3 plus reference TRBV18 and TRBJ2-1, the full variable domain is NAGVMQNPRHLVRRRGQEARLRCSPMKGHSHVYWYRQLPEEGLKFMVYLQKENIIDESGMPKERFSAEFPKEGPSILRIQQVVRGDSAAYFCASSTGTGAYNEQFFGPGTRLTVL.

Concerning this clone: One junction end does not reproduce the germline sequence, and a read error may be involved. The chain carries TRBV3-1 (or the pseudogene TRBV3-2) and TRBJ2-1, with TRBD2 matching over 9 bases. The CDR3 is 13 residues long. Germline CDR1 and CDR2: LGHDT and YNNKEL (reference sequence). The CDR3 sequence: CASSQEASGKSLF. The CDR3, as DNA: TGTGCCAGCAGCCAAGAGGCTAGCGGGAAATCGCTCTTC.

The V gene is TRBV7-2, the J gene TRBJ1-1, with D perhaps TRBD1 (5 bases). CDR3 length: 15 amino acids. Germline V gene sequence: CDR1 SGHTA, CDR2 FQGNSA. The V end lost 1 base, the J end lost 5 bases, and 14 bases lay between the germline ends. The CDR3 loop reads CASSLVPGGGTEAFF. CDR3 DNA sequence: TGTGCCAGCAGCTTAGTCCCCGGGGGGGGAACTGAAGCTTTCTTT.